The next 5 T cell receptor beta chains were all read from a single sample in a study of T cell responses to AZD1222 COVID-19 vaccine. Clones were sequenced by immunoSEQ multiplex PCR, and TCRdb holds only the in-frame ones, with some missing. This sample yields about 120,000 clones, of which approximately 92% are seen a single time; 4.2% belongs to the top ten. The specimen comprised peripheral blood, sampled 28 days after the second dose of the MenACWY control vaccine. These receptors all come from an adult who received the MenACWY meningococcal vaccine as a control.

This chain connects TRBV6-1 to TRBJ2-7; 9 nucleotides match TRBD1. The CDR3 runs 15 residues. V lost 0 bases to trimming and J lost 5 bases; unmatched junction nucleotides: 5. Looked up from germline, CDR1 is MNHNS and CDR2 is SASEGT. CDR3: CASSEAPGQGHEQYV. In DNA form, the CDR3 reads TGTGCCAGCAGTGAAGCTCCGGGACAGGGCCACGAGCAGTACGTC.

This clone showed up just once. The chain carries TRBV21-1 and TRBJ2-7; TRBD2 was called by the table and not checked on the DNA. TRBV21-1 is noted as a pseudogene. This CDR3 is built from 16 residues. CDR3 DNA sequence: TGTGCCAGCAGCACACTAACCGGGACTAGCCTCCACGAGCAGTACTTC. Amino acids: CASSTLTGTSLHEQYF.

The table lists this clone with a few counts. CDR3 DNA: TGTGCCAGTAGTCGGGACAGGGAGTACACTGAAGCTTTCTTT. This sequence encodes CASSRDREYTEAFF. The chain joins TRBV19 to TRBJ1-1; 9 nucleotides match TRBD1. The length of the CDR3 is 14 residues. Unmatched junction bases numbered 4, after V lost 5 bases and J lost 3 bases. Germline CDR1 is LNHDA and CDR2 is SQIVND (reference sequence).

This chain joins TRBV6-2 or TRBV6-3 and TRBJ2-7, with 10 bases that match TRBD1. The V segment lost 2 bases and the J segment 3 bases; nucleotides outside the gene matches: 1. The CDR3 has 14 amino acids. Germline CDR1 and CDR2: MNHEY and SVGEGT. The CDR3 coding sequence is TGTGCCAGCAGTTACCGGACAGGGGGCTACGAGCAGTACGTC. As protein: CASSYRTGGYEQYV.

This clone has only a few counts. Other nucleotide sequences in the sample specify the same CDR3. The V and J genes are TRBV28 and TRBJ2-2, with D tentatively TRBD1 or TRBD2 (6 bases each). This CDR3 spans 14 amino acids. Germline assignment: CDR1 MDHEN and CDR2 SYDVKM. V shed 2 bases and J shed 3 bases, with 7 bases lying between them. The CDR3 DNA reads TGTGCCAGCAGTTTAGGGGGGCACACCGGGGAGCTGTTTTTT. It codes for CASSLGGHTGELFF.